The clone carrying this T cell receptor (beta chain) has just a few counts. As yet, its antigen is unknown. The length of the CDR3 is 14 residues. V dropped 5 bases and J dropped 6 bases, with 13 bases sitting between them. CDR1 MNHNS and CDR2 SASEGT come from the germline V gene. Graves' hyperthyroidism was deemed stable given no ophthalmopathy progression within 18 months. TCR beta CDR3 region amplification was performed from RNA transcripts. RT-PCR in the first round (using the HTBI primer set) targeted the TCR CDR3. TCRdb itself ran the multiplex PCR reads through MiXCR, one entry per CDR3 protein. The sample gives approximately 590,000 distinct CDR3 sequences, just over 45% of which show up once; approximately 8.2% is in the top ten. These data are taken from a study of T cells in Graves' hyperthyroidism and ophthalmopathy. Study observations and caveats: Ophthalmopathy was identified by the model a median about 6 months ahead of onset.

The source of this sequence is a woman aged 18-29 years with Graves' hyperthyroidism. Input material: peripheral blood or thyroid tissue (not recorded which). The rearrangement uses TRBV6-1 and TRBJ2-2; the D is unclear. The CDR3 region has the DNA TGTGCCAGCAGTTTAATTTCTAGGGCCGGGGAGCTGTTTTTT. Protein sequence: CASSLISRAGELFF.